The rows below give T cell receptor beta chains drawn from one sample of a study of cytomegalovirus exposure and HLA in healthy donors. Profiling relied on immunoSEQ multiplex PCR, and the TCRdb table lists in-frame clones only, not all of them. Of some 130,000 clones detected, about 78% appear once; the ten largest clones hold roughly 1.5%. The sample comprised PBMCs. These TCRs come from a female donor in good health and CMV-seronegative. Each CDR3 is given with its conserved first and last residue. Fields, in order: V gene, clone size, D gene, J gene, CDR3 protein, CDR3 DNA. The D gene is left open where the match is weak. Rows may omit the clone size; those that give it use once, few, many or a size class.

V gene: TRBV27
clone size: few
D gene: NA
J gene: TRBJ2-1
CDR3 protein: CASSLGRSRYNEQFF
CDR3 DNA: TGTGCCAGCAGTTTAGGTAGGTCGAGGTACAATGAGCAGTTCTTC

V gene: TRBV7-3
clone size: NA
D gene: TRBD2
J gene: TRBJ2-1
CDR3 protein: CASSLEGLAGGSNEQFF
CDR3 DNA: TGTGCCAGCAGCTTAGAGGGACTAGCGGGAGGTAGCAATGAGCAGTTCTTC

V gene: TRBV5-6
clone size: NA
D gene: TRBD2
J gene: TRBJ2-3
CDR3 protein: CASRRTSGAKADTQYF
CDR3 DNA: TGTGCCAGCCGACGGACTAGCGGAGCCAAGGCAGATACGCAGTATTTT

V gene: TRBV9
clone size: NA
D gene: TRBD2
J gene: TRBJ2-3
CDR3 protein: CASSAGLAGGDTQYF
CDR3 DNA: TGTGCCAGCAGCGCGGGACTAGCGGGAGGAGATACGCAGTATTTT

V gene: TRBV29-1
clone size: NA
D gene: NA
J gene: TRBJ1-5
CDR3 protein: CSVRSRGANQPQHF
CDR3 DNA: TGCAGCGTTAGATCTCGGGGGGCCAATCAGCCCCAGCATTTT

V gene: TRBV5-4
clone size: NA
D gene: NA
J gene: TRBJ2-1
CDR3 protein: CASSPPGVEQFF
CDR3 DNA: TGTGCCAGCAGCCCCCCGGGGGTTGAGCAGTTCTTC

V gene: TRBV6-1
clone size: NA
D gene: NA
J gene: TRBJ1-1
CDR3 protein: CASSDRSQITEAFF
CDR3 DNA: TGTGCCAGCAGTGACAGGTCCCAGATTACTGAAGCTTTCTTT

V gene: TRBV2
clone size: NA
D gene: TRBD1
J gene: TRBJ1-2
CDR3 protein: CASSPRDRANYGYTF
CDR3 DNA: TGTGCCAGCAGTCCCCGGGACAGGGCTAACTATGGCTACACCTTC

V gene: TRBV4-3
clone size: once
D gene: NA
J gene: TRBJ1-1
CDR3 protein: CASSQDAGGDTEAFF
CDR3 DNA: TGCGCCAGCAGCCAAGATGCCGGGGGGGACACTGAAGCTTTCTTT

V gene: TRBV27
clone size: NA
D gene: NA
J gene: TRBJ1-5
CDR3 protein: CAFIRSRGGSNQPQHF
CDR3 DNA: TGTGCCTTCATCCGATCCAGGGGTGGCTCCAATCAGCCCCAGCATTTT

V gene: TRBV6-1
clone size: NA
D gene: TRBD2
J gene: TRBJ2-3
CDR3 protein: CASSEWWRESTDTQYF
CDR3 DNA: TGTGCCAGCAGTGAATGGTGGCGGGAGAGCACAGATACGCAGTATTTT

V gene: TRBV4-2
clone size: NA
D gene: NA
J gene: TRBJ1-3
CDR3 protein: CASSQDSSGNTIYF
CDR3 DNA: TGTGCCAGCAGCCAAGACAGCTCTGGAAACACCATATATTTT

V gene: TRBV19
clone size: NA
D gene: NA
J gene: TRBJ1-2
CDR3 protein: CASSSGGEDYGYTF
CDR3 DNA: TGTGCCAGTAGTTCGGGGGGCGAGGACTATGGCTACACCTTC

V gene: TRBV6-5
clone size: NA
D gene: NA
J gene: TRBJ1-1
CDR3 protein: CASSRGVSQPFEAFF
CDR3 DNA: TGTGCCAGCAGCCGCGGGGTGAGCCAGCCTTTTGAAGCTTTCTTT

V gene: TRBV6-1
clone size: NA
D gene: TRBD1
J gene: TRBJ1-4
CDR3 protein: CASSGDRGHDEKLFF
CDR3 DNA: TGTGCCAGCAGTGGCGACAGGGGTCATGATGAAAAACTGTTTTTT